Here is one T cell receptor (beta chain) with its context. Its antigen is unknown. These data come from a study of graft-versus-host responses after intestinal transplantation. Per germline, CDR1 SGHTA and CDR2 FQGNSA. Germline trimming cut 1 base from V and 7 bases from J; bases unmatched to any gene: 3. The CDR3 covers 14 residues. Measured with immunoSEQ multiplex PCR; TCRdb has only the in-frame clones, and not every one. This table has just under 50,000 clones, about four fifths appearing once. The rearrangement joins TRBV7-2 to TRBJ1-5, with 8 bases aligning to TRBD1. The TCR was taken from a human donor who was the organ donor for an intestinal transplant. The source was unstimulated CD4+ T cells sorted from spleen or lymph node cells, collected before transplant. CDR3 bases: TGTGCCAGCAGCTTAGTAGCAGGGGGCCAGCCCCAGCATTTT. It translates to CASSLVAGGQPQHF.